This is a list of T cell receptor beta chains from one sample in a study of neurological immune-mediated disorders. TCRdb recomputed calls from the 5' RACE reads with MiXCR, one row per CDR3 protein. The sample records about 38,000 distinct CDR3 sequences, 4% to 5.5% being singletons. The sample comprised CD4+ T cells from blood. All receptors come from a man between 18 and 29 years old in good health. CDR3s include the opening cysteine and the closing phenylalanine or tryptophan. The D gene is left open where the match is weak. Rows may omit the clone size; those that give it use once, few, many or a size class.

cdr3_nt: TGCGCCAGCAGCTTGGGACAGGGTAACTATGGCTACACCTTC
cdr3_aa: CASSLGQGNYGYTF
clone_size: many
d_call: TRBD1
v_call: TRBV5-1
j_call: TRBJ1-2

cdr3_nt: TGTGCCAGCAGCTTAAGAGGGGATGAGCAGTTCTTC
cdr3_aa: CASSLRGDEQFF
clone_size: many
d_call: NA
v_call: TRBV7-6
j_call: TRBJ2-1

cdr3_nt: TGCAGTGCTAGAGATCAGGGGTTGACTGCGCCCGGCAATGAGCAGTTCTTC
cdr3_aa: CSARDQGLTAPGNEQFF
clone_size: many
d_call: NA
v_call: TRBV20-1
j_call: TRBJ2-1

cdr3_nt: TGTGCCAGCAGTTACGACAGGACCTCTGGAAACACCATATATTTT
cdr3_aa: CASSYDRTSGNTIYF
clone_size: many
d_call: NA
v_call: TRBV6-5
j_call: TRBJ1-3

cdr3_nt: TGTGCCAGCAGTTTTACTCAGGTAGACAATGAGCAGTTCTTC
cdr3_aa: CASSFTQVDNEQFF
clone_size: many
d_call: NA
v_call: TRBV27
j_call: TRBJ2-1

cdr3_nt: TGCGCCGCCGCGGGGGGGAGGATTGAAGGAACAGATACGCAGTATTTT
cdr3_aa: CAAAGGRIEGTDTQYF
clone_size: many
d_call: TRBD2
v_call: TRBV5-1
j_call: TRBJ2-3

cdr3_nt: TGCAGTGCTAGATCAGGGAATTCACCCCTCCACTTT
cdr3_aa: CSARSGNSPLHF
clone_size: many
d_call: NA
v_call: TRBV20-1
j_call: TRBJ1-6

cdr3_nt: TGCGCCAGCAGCATCGGGACAGGGAACGAAAAACTGTTTTTT
cdr3_aa: CASSIGTGNEKLFF
clone_size: many
d_call: TRBD1
v_call: TRBV5-1
j_call: TRBJ1-4

cdr3_nt: TGCGCCACCAACCTACAGGGGGAGAATGAGCAGTTCTTC
cdr3_aa: CATNLQGENEQFF
clone_size: few
d_call: TRBD1
v_call: TRBV5-1
j_call: TRBJ2-1

cdr3_nt: TGTGCCAGCAGCTGGGGGGTGGCTAGGAGCGAGCAGTACTTC
cdr3_aa: CASSWGVARSEQYF
clone_size: many
d_call: NA
v_call: TRBV12-3/TRBV12-4
j_call: TRBJ2-7

cdr3_nt: TGCGCCAGCAGCGAGAGACAGGGGATCGGTACTGAAGCTTTCTTT
cdr3_aa: CASSERQGIGTEAFF
clone_size: many
d_call: TRBD1
v_call: TRBV5-1
j_call: TRBJ1-1

cdr3_nt: TGTGCGGAAAGGGGGCCCCAGAGCTCTGGAAACACCATATATTTT
cdr3_aa: CAERGPQSSGNTIYF
clone_size: many
d_call: TRBD1
v_call: TRBV7-2
j_call: TRBJ1-3

cdr3_nt: TGCAGTTTCGGGACTAGCGGCTACAATGAGCAGTTCTTC
cdr3_aa: CSFGTSGYNEQFF
clone_size: many
d_call: TRBD2
v_call: TRBV20-1
j_call: TRBJ2-1

cdr3_nt: TGTGCCAGCAGCCCAACCGGGTGGCACAATGAGCAGTTCTTC
cdr3_aa: CASSPTGWHNEQFF
clone_size: many
d_call: NA
v_call: TRBV7-2
j_call: TRBJ2-1

cdr3_nt: TGCGCCAGCAGCACGGGACAGAACAATGAGCAGTTCTTC
cdr3_aa: CASSTGQNNEQFF
clone_size: many
d_call: TRBD1
v_call: TRBV5-1
j_call: TRBJ2-1

cdr3_nt: TGTGCCAGCAGTTTACTGAGGGGCGAAATTGGGACTGAAGCTTTCTTT
cdr3_aa: CASSLLRGEIGTEAFF
clone_size: NA
d_call: NA
v_call: TRBV12-3/TRBV12-4
j_call: TRBJ1-1

cdr3_nt: TGTGCCATCAGGGCGGGACAGGGATCCGCTGAAGCTTTCTTT
cdr3_aa: CAIRAGQGSAEAFF
clone_size: many
d_call: TRBD1
v_call: TRBV10-3
j_call: TRBJ1-1

cdr3_nt: TGTGCCAGCAGCCACTGGACTAGCGGGGGGGCCGGGTACAATGAGCAGTTCTTC
cdr3_aa: CASSHWTSGGAGYNEQFF
clone_size: many
d_call: TRBD2
v_call: TRBV14
j_call: TRBJ2-1

cdr3_nt: TGTGCCAGCAGCCCCAGGGGAGGCCGCACAGATACGCAGTATTTT
cdr3_aa: CASSPRGGRTDTQYF
clone_size: NA
d_call: NA
v_call: TRBV2
j_call: TRBJ2-3

cdr3_nt: TGCAGTGCTAGTCAAACAGGGGGTTCAGAAAAACTGTTTTTT
cdr3_aa: CSASQTGGSEKLFF
clone_size: many
d_call: TRBD1
v_call: TRBV20-1
j_call: TRBJ1-4

cdr3_nt: TGTGCCAGCAGCTTAGGGGCGAACACTGAAGCTTTCTTT
cdr3_aa: CASSLGANTEAFF
clone_size: many
d_call: NA
v_call: TRBV11-3
j_call: TRBJ1-1

cdr3_nt: TGCGCCAGCAGCTTAGAAGGGCCCCCCACGGATGAGCAGTTCTTC
cdr3_aa: CASSLEGPPTDEQFF
clone_size: many
d_call: NA
v_call: TRBV5-1
j_call: TRBJ2-1

cdr3_nt: TGCGCCAGCAGCTTGGTGGGTGAGCAGTTCTTC
cdr3_aa: CASSLVGEQFF
clone_size: many
d_call: NA
v_call: TRBV5-1
j_call: TRBJ2-1

cdr3_nt: TGTGCCAGCAGCCTCCAAGCGGGTCAAGAGACCCAGTACTTC
cdr3_aa: CASSLQAGQETQYF
clone_size: many
d_call: NA
v_call: TRBV7-2
j_call: TRBJ2-5

cdr3_nt: TGTGCCAGCAGCTCGAGAATTCGGGGTACTGGGGCCAACGTCCTGACTTTC
cdr3_aa: CASSSRIRGTGANVLTF
clone_size: many
d_call: NA
v_call: TRBV5-6
j_call: TRBJ2-6

cdr3_nt: TGTGCCAGCAGTTCAGACCGGGTCGCCTATGGCTACACCTTC
cdr3_aa: CASSSDRVAYGYTF
clone_size: many
d_call: NA
v_call: TRBV12-3/TRBV12-4
j_call: TRBJ1-2